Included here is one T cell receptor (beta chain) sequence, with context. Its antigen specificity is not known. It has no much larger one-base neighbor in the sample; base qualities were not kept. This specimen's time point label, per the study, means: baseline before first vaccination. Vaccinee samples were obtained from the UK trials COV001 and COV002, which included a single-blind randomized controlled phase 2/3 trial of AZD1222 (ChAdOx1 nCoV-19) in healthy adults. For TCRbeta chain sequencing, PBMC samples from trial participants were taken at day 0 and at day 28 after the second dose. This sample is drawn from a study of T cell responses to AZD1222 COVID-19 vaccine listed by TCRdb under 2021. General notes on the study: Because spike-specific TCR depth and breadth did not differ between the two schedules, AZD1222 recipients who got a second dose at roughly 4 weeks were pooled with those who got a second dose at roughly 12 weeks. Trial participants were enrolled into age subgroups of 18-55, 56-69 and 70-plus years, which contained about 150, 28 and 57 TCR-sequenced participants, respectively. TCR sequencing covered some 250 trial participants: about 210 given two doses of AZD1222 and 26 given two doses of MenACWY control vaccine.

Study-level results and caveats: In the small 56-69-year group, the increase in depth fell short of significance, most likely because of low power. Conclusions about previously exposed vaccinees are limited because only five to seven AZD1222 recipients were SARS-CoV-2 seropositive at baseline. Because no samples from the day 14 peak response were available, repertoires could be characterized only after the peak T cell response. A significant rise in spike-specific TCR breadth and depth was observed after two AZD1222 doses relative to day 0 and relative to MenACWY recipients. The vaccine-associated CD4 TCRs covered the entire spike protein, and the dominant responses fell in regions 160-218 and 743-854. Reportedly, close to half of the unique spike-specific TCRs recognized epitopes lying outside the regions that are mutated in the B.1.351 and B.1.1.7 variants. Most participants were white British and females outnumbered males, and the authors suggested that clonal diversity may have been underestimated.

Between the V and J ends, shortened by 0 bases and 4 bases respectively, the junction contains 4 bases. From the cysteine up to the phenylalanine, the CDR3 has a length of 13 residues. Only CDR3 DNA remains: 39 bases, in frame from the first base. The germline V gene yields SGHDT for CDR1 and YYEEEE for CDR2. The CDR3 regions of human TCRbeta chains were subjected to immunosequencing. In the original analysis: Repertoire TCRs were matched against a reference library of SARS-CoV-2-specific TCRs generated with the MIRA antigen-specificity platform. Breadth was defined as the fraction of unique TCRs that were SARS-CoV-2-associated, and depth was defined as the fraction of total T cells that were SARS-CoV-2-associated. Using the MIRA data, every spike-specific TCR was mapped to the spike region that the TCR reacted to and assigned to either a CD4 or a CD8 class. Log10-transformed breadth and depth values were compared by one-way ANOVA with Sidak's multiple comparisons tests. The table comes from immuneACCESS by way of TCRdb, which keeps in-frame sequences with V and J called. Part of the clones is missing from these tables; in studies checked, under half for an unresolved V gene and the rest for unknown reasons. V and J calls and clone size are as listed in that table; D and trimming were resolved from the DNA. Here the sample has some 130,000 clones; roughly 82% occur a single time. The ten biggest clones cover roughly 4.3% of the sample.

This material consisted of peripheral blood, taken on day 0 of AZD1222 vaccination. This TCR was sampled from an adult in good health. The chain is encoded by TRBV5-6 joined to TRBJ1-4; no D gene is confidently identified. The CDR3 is CASSLGGNEKLFF. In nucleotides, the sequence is TGTGCCAGCAGCTTGGGAGGTAATGAAAAACTGTTTTTT. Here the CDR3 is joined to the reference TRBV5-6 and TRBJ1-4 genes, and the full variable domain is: DAGVTQSPTHLIKTRGQQVTLRCSPKSGHDTVSWYQQALGQGPQFIFQYYEEEERQRGNFPDRFSGHQFPNYSSELNVNALLLGDSALYLCASSLGGNEKLFFGSGTQLSVL.